This TCR beta chain was observed in a study of cytomegalovirus exposure and HLA in healthy donors listed by TCRdb under 2017. Regarding the complete study: An earlier analysis of approximately 640 of the donors reported approximately 290 Gb of sequence data and around 110 million unique TCR beta sequences from roughly 200 million T cells. An early release covering around 630 HLA-typed donors comprised approximately 290 gigabases of sequencing data and some 79 million unique TCR sequences. Of the roughly 400 genotyped donors, over 80% were placed in the genetic ancestry cluster associated with self-reported Caucasian donors. The study aimed to test whether cataloging public T cell receptors could reveal signatures of past pathogen exposure. The study profiled the T cell repertoires of hundreds of subjects by immunosequencing and related them to cytomegalovirus serostatus. A separate validation cohort of about 110 different subjects was used in addition to the 666-subject first cohort. The study combined high-throughput TCR immunosequencing, statistical association of individual TCRs with disease status, and machine learning to predict cytomegalovirus infection status. In a later analysis, previously published TCR beta repertoires from about 670 donors were re-analyzed and high-resolution HLA genotyping was added so that TCR occurrence patterns could be studied. Rather than drawing on any new phenotypic data, the later analysis identified candidate immune exposures from TCR beta sequences and the way those sequences occurred across donors. An earlier analysis of about 600 of the donors used high-throughput TCR beta sequencing to judge whether each TCR beta V gene segment behaved as functional or pseudogenic. Donor age, sex, ethnicity and CMV serostatus were compiled alongside the repertoire data. A later genetic analysis took genome-wide SNP genotypes for about 65% of the roughly 670 donors and used that subset as a discovery cohort. Every discovery cohort repertoire had been produced on one sequencing platform. Class I and class II HLA loci were covered by the typing at four-digit resolution. The number of donors typed differed by locus, with 629-630 for A, B, C, DRB1 and DQB1, around 520 for DQA1, 600 to 610 for DPA1, and 472 for DPB1. Because of strong linkage in the cohort, roughly five DR-DQ haplotypes were treated as single units for association and clustering. Among around 400 genotyped donors of the cohort, an average of approximately 240,000 unique TCR beta nucleotide sequences was sequenced per donor, of which 15% to 20% were non-productive. Study-level results and caveats: When HLA alleles, especially DR and DQ, strongly co-occurred, attributing TCR associations to individual alleles was difficult. A further reported finding was that TCR beta sequences accurately predicted the HLA-A and HLA-B alleles for most subjects in the first cohort. HLA typing was unavailable for some donors at each locus, so association tests used only the typed subset. A later analysis reported that several top co-occurrence clusters appeared linked to parvovirus B19, influenza, CMV and Epstein-Barr virus. The sequencing pipeline was judged likely to have produced a cluster of highly shared sequence variants as a technical artifact. V-gene and J-gene trimming of TCR beta chains was associated with a missense DCLRE1C variant in a later genetic analysis, and the association was replicated in an independent cohort. Presence/absence analyses assumed roughly uniform sequencing depth across donors, an assumption that may not hold. In this cohort, only TCR beta chains were sequenced, and detectable features were limited by the absence of alpha or paired-chain data. The authors suggested that the approach could potentially be extended to other disease states and immunological phenotypes. Some IMGT-functional V segments, including TRBV6-2 and TRBV6-3, could not be distinguished by the 87-base-pair reads and were therefore excluded. CMV serostatus was the only immune exposure information available for the cohort. In both the original and validation cohorts, the classifier was reported to diagnose cytomegalovirus status with high specificity and sensitivity. Compared with equally common non-associated chains, HLA-associated TCR beta chains in a later analysis were more clonally expanded and had lower generation probabilities. A later analysis found that TCR association rates varied across HLA loci, with DRB1 alleles showing the most associated TCRs and HLA-C alleles the fewest. The study gave a list of around 170 TCR beta chains associated with cytomegalovirus. A later analysis found that most CMV-associated TCR beta chains appeared HLA-restricted, with HLA associations seemingly driven largely by CMV exposure. Because counts were too low, some 16 rarely observed V segments, including chromosome 9 orphons, were excluded from the earlier analysis of around 640 of the donors. While some public TCRs were present in many individuals, most TCR sequences turned up only very rarely across donors. Correlated functional status among segregating V segments might reflect linkage disequilibrium, but an unknown experimental factor could not be ruled out. At a false discovery rate of 0.05, a later analysis linked 15,000 to 20,000 TCR beta sequences to specific HLA alleles. Compared with the approximately 720-donor mean, donors in an Asian-associated ancestry cluster had fewer N-insertions in productive TCRs, according to a later genetic analysis. A few of the identified cytomegalovirus-associated TCR beta chains were confirmed in vitro to be specific for cytomegalovirus antigens. An earlier analysis of approximately 500 of the donors showed that most TCR beta V segments appeared in productive rearrangements either about 87% or about 30% of the time, which broadly matched IMGT annotations.

Trimming at the junction amounts to 0 bases on V and 10 bases on J, and the germline ends lie 9 bases apart. CDR1 and CDR2 were assigned from the germline V gene as SGHRS and YFSETQ. The CDR3 measures 12 amino acids from cysteine to phenylalanine. The DNA shown is the 36-base CDR3, in frame from base 1. Comment on this clone: The specificity of this receptor is unknown. No base-level quality is on record; no much larger clone is a single base apart.

The library relied on the immunoSEQ multiplex PCR assay. For the multiplex PCR, a mixture combining 60 forward primers for TCR Vbeta segments and 13 reverse primers for TCR Jbeta segments was used. The CDR3 region of rearranged TCR beta genes was amplified from genomic DNA with a multiplex PCR assay. The amplified TCR beta libraries were sequenced on the Illumina HiSeq System as 87-base-pair reads. The authors' analysis ran thus. A later analysis tallied 75 million to 95 million unique TCR beta chains across the 666 repertoires, and some 10 million of those chains were shared by two or more donors. Raw reads were error-corrected and collapsed into unique sequences by a nearest-neighbor algorithm in which closely related sequences were merged to remove PCR and sequencing errors. To assign V, D and J gene segments, CDR3 sequences were aligned to IMGT reference sequences. For a sequence to be retained, at least a six-nucleotide match to both a V gene segment and a J gene segment was required. A rearrangement was called productive if the CDR3 had no stop codons and remained in frame with V and J, and every other rearrangement was called non-productive. Following IMGT convention, CDR3 was defined as the stretch from the second conserved V-encoded cysteine to the conserved J-encoded phenylalanine. The earlier analysis of about 530 of the donors excluded any sequence lacking an unambiguous match to a single V gene segment. In an earlier analysis of 587 of the donors, a V segment was called functional when productive rearrangements were above 56.7%, and segregating when the standard deviation between donors exceeded 5%. A statistical classification framework was built for diagnosing cytomegalovirus status from the catalog of TCR beta chain sequences. A later analysis assigned V and J genes by comparing TCR nucleotide sequences with IMGT/GENE-DB human TR gene sequences. Using the TCRdist pipeline, a later analysis assigned CDR3 sequences along with most-parsimonious VDJ recombination scenarios. In a later analysis, every TCR beta chain was defined by the combination of its CDR3 amino acid sequence and its V-gene family, and reads without a unique V-gene family were dropped. A later analysis removed several hundred highly shared, low-generation-probability nucleotide sequences to deal with suspected cross-contamination and a sequencing artifact. A later analysis calculated a clonal expansion index for each public chain from normalized within-repertoire ranks of inferred template counts. Generation probabilities in a later analysis came from a VDJ recombination model fitted to out-of-frame rearrangements, and those results were checked against IGoR. In a later analysis, hypergeometric tests were used to score TCR-TCR, TCR-HLA and TCR-CMV co-occurrence, with a repertoire-size bias correction applied to TCR pairs. To estimate false discovery rates, a later analysis permuted the HLA or CMV assignments 20 times. A later analysis grouped co-occurring TCRs with DBSCAN, adding TCRdist sequence similarity when clustering within HLA-allele-positive subsets. Repertoires with fewer than 30,000 or more than 120,000 public chains, plus five repertoires with anomalous nucleotide sharing, were excluded from co-occurrence clustering. This is the immuneACCESS table as TCRdb keeps it, with only in-frame sequences that have V and J called. A part of the clones is gone; compared with another copy, unresolved V genes explain less than half, and the rest is unexplained. Clone size and the V and J calls come from that table; the DNA yielded D and trimming. This sample gives some 13,000 clones in total; around 60% of them show up just once. More than 15% of the sample is held by the ten biggest clonotypes.

In total, 600 or so healthy bone marrow donors made up the cohort. All cohort members were sampled while nominally healthy, although unrecorded immune exposures were likely present. The donor tested CMV seropositive and was one of the 289 seropositive cohort members. A peripheral blood sample was provided by each donor, and peripheral blood mononuclear cells were used for TCR beta sequencing. Genomic DNA was extracted from the blood cell samples with the Qiagen DNeasy Blood Extraction Kit. The TCR was taken from a woman aged 45-65 years in good health and CMV-seropositive. The chain employs TRBV5-1 and TRBJ2-3, with no D gene named confidently. Sequenced sample: PBMCs. The CDR3 corresponds to CASSLESTAQYF. The DNA reads as follows: TGCGCCAGCAGCTTGGAGTCGACTGCGCAGTATTTT.